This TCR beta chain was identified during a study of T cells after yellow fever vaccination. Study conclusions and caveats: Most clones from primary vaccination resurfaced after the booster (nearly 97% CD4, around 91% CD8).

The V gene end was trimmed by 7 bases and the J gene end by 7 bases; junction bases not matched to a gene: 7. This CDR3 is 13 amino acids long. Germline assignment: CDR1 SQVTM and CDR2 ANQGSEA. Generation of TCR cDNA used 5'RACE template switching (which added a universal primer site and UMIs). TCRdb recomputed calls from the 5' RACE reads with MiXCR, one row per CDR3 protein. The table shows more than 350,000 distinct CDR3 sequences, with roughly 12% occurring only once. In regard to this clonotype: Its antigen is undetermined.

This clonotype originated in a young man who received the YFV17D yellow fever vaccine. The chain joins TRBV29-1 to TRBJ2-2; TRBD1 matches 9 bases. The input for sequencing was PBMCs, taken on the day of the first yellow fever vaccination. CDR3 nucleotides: TGCAGCGCCGGGACAGGGCCGGACGGGGAGCTGTTTTTT. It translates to CSAGTGPDGELFF.